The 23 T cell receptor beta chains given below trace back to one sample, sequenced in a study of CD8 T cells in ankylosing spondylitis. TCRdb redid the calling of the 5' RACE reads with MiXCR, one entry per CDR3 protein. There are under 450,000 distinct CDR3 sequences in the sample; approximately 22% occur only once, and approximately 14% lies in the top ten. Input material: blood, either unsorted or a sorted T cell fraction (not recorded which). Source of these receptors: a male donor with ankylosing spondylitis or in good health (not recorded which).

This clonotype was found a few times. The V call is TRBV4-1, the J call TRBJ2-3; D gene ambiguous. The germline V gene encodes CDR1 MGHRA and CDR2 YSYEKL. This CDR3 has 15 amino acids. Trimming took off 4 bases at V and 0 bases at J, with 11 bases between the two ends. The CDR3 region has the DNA TGCGCCAGCAGCCGACTTGGCGGAAGCACAGATACGCAGTATTTT. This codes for CASSRLGGSTDTQYF.

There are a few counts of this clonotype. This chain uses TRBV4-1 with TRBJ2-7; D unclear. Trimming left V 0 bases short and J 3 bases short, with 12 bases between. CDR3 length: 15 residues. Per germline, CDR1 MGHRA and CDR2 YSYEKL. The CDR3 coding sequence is TGCGCCAGCAGCCAAGATTTCGACTTAGGCTACGAGCAGTACTTC. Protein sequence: CASSQDFDLGYEQYF.

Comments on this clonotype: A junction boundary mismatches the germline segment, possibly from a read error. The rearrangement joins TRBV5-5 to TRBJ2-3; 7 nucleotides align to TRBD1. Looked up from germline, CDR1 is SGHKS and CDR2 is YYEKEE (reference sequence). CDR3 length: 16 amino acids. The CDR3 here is CASSLEKGTETDTQYF. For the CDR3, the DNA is TGTGCCAGCAGTTTGGAGAAAGGGACAGAAACAGATACGCAGTATTTT.

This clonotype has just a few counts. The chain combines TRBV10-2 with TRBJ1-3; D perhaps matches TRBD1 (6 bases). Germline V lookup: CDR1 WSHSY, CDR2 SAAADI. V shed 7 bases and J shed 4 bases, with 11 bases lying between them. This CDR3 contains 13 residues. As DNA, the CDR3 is TGCGCCAGCATAACAGGGAACGGAAACACCATATATTTT. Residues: CASITGNGNTIYF.

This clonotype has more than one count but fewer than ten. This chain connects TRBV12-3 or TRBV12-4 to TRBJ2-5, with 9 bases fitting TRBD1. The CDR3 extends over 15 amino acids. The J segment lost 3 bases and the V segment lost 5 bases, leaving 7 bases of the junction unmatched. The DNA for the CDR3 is TGTGCCAGCAGTACCTGGACAGGGGCTAAAGAGACCCAGTACTTC. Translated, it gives CASSTWTGAKETQYF.

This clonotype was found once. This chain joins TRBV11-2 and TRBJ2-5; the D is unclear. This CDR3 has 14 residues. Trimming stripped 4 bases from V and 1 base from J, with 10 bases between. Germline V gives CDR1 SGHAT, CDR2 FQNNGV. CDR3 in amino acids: CASSSWTSQETQYF. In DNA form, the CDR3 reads TGTGCCAGCAGCTCCTGGACCTCCCAAGAGACCCAGTACTTC. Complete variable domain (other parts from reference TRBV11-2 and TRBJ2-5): EAGVAQSPRYKIIEKRQSVAFWCNPISGHATLYWYQQILGQGPKLLIQFQNNGVVDDSQLPKDRFSAERLKGVDSTLKIQPAKLEDSAVYLCASSSWTSQETQYFGPGTRLLVL.

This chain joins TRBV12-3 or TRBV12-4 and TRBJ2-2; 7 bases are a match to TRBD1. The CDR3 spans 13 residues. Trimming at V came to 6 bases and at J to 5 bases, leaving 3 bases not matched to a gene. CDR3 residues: CASRPQGTGELFF. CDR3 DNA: TGTGCCAGCAGGCCACAGGGGACCGGGGAGCTGTTTTTT.

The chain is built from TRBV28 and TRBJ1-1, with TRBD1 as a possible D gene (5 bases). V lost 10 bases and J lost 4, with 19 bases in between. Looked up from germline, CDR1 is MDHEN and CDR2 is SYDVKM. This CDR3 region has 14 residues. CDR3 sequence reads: CATEDQGWATEAFF. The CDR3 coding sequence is TGTGCCACAGAAGATCAGGGCTGGGCCACTGAAGCTTTCTTT.

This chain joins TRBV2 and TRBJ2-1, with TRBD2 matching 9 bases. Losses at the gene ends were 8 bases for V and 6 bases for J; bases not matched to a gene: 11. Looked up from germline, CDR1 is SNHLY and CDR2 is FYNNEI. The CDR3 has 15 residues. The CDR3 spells CASGLAGLGANEQFF. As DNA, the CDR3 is TGTGCCAGCGGGCTAGCGGGGCTGGGGGCCAATGAGCAGTTCTTC.

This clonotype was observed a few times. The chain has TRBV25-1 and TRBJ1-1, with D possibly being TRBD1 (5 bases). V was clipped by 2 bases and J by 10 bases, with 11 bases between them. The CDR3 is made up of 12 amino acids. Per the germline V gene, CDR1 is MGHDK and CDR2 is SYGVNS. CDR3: CASSENHRSAFF. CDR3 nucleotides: TGTGCCAGCAGTGAAAACCACAGGTCAGCTTTCTTT.

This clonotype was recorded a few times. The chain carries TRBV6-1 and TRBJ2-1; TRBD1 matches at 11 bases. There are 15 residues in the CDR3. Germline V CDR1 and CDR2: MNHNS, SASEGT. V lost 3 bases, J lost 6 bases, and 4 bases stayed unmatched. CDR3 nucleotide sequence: TGTGCCAGCAGTGAGACCGGGACAGGGGGCAATGAGCAGTTCTTC. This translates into CASSETGTGGNEQFF.

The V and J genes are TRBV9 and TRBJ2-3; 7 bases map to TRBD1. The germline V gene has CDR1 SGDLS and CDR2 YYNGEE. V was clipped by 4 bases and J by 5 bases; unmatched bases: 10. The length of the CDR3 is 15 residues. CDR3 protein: CASSPFGQDKDTQYF. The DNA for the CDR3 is TGTGCCAGCAGCCCGTTCGGACAGGATAAAGATACGCAGTATTTT. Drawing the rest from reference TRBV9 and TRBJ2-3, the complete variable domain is DSGVTQTPKHLITATGQRVTLRCSPRSGDLSVYWYQQSLDQGLQFLIQYYNGEERAKGNILERFSAQQFPDLHSELNLSSLELGDSALYFCASSPFGQDKDTQYFGPGTRLTVL.

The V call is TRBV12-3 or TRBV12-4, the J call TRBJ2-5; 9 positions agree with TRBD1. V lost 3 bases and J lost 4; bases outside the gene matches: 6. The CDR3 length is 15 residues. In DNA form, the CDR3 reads TGTGCCAGCAGTTTTGGGGACAGGGTTCGAGAGACCCAGTACTTC. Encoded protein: CASSFGDRVRETQYF.

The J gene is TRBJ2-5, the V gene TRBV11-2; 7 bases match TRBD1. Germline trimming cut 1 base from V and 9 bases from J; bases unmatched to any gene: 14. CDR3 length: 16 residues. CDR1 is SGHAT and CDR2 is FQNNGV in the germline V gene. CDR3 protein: CASSLALGTVANPQYF. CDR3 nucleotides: TGTGCCAGCAGCTTAGCTTTGGGGACAGTGGCGAATCCCCAGTACTTC.

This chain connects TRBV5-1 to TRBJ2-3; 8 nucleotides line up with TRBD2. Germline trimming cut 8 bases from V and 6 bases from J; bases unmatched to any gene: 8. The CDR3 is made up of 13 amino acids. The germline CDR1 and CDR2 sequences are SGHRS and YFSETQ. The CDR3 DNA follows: TGCGCCAGAGGCAGCGGGGGCCCGGATACGCAGTATTTT. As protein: CARGSGGPDTQYF. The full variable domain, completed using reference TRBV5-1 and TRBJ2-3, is KAGVTQTPRYLIKTRGQQVTLSCSPISGHRSVSWYQQTPGQGLQFLFEYFSETQRNKGNFPGRFSGRQFSNSRSEMNVSTLELGDSALYLCARGSGGPDTQYFGPGTRLTVL.

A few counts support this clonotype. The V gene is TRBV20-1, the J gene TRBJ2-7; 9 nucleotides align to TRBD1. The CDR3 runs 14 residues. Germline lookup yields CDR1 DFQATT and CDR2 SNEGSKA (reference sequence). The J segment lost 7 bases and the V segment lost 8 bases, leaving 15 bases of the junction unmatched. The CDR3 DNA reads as TGCAGTTCCGATCCGGACAGGGGAGTTGGGGAGCAGTACTTC. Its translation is CSSDPDRGVGEQYF.

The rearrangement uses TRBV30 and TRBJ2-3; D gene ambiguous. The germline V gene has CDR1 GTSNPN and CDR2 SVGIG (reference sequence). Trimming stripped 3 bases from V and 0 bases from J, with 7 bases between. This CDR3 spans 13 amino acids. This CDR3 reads CAWRASSTDTQYF. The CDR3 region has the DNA TGTGCCTGGAGGGCAAGTAGCACAGATACGCAGTATTTT.

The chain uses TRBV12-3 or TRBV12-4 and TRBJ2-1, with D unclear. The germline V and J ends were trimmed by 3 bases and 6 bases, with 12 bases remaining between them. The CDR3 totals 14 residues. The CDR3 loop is CASSFNPGSNEQFF. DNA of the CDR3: TGTGCCAGCAGTTTCAATCCAGGCTCCAATGAGCAGTTCTTC.

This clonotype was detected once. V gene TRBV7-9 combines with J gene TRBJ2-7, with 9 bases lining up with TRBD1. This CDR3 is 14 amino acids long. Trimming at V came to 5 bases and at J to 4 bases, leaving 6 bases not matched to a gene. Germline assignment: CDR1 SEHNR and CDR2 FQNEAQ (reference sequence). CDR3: CASSDTDRGYEQYF. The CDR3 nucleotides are TGTGCCAGCAGCGATACTGACAGGGGGTACGAGCAGTACTTC.

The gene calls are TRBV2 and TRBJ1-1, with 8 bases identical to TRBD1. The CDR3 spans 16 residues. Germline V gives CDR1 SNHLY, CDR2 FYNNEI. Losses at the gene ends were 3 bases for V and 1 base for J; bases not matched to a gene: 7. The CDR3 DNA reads TGTGCCAGCAGTGAGTGGAGGACAGGGACGAACACTGAAGCTTTCTTT. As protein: CASSEWRTGTNTEAFF.

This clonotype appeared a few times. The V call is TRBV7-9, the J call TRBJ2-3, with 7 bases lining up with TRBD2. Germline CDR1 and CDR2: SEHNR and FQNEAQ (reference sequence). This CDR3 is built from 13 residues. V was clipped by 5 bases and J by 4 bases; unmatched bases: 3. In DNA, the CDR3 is TGTGCCAGCAGCCCTACTAGCGCAGATACGCAGTATTTT. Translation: CASSPTSADTQYF.

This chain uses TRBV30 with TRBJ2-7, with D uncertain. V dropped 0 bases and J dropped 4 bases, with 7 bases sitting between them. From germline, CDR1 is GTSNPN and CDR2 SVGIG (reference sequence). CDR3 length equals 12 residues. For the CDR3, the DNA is TGTGCCTGGAGTGTAAGGAGTTACGAGCAGTACTTC. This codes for CAWSVRSYEQYF.

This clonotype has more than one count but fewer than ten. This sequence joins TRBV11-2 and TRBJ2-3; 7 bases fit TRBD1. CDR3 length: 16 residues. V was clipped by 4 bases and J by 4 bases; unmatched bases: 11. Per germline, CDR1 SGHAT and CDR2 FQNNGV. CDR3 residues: CASSSPRDSSADTQYF. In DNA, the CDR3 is TGTGCCAGCAGCTCACCCCGGGACAGCTCCGCAGATACGCAGTATTTT.